Following are 18 T cell receptor beta chains from one sample sequenced in a study of cytomegalovirus exposure and HLA in healthy donors. In the PCR, 60 Vbeta and 13 Jbeta primers were used. Clones were sequenced by immunoSEQ multiplex PCR, and TCRdb holds only the in-frame ones, with some missing. In the table there are just over 150,000 clones, over 75% of which are singletons. Sequencing was carried out using PBMCs. The source is a woman between 45 and 65 years old in good health and CMV-seropositive.

The V gene is TRBV5-1, the J gene TRBJ1-2; 9 bases fit TRBD1. There are 16 residues in the CDR3. Trimming cost V 4 bases and J 0 bases; bases outside gene matches: 7. Germline V gene data show CDR1 as SGHRS and CDR2 as YFSETQ. CDR3 DNA sequence: TGCGCCAGCAGCCAAATGACAGGGGGGACTAACTATGGCTACACCTTC. This encodes CASSQMTGGTNYGYTF.

This sequence joins TRBV4-2 and TRBJ2-1; 7 nucleotides align to TRBD2. In germline, CDR1 is LGHNA, CDR2 YNFKEQ. J lost 6 bases, V lost 5 bases, and 13 bases had no gene match. The CDR3 loop spans 16 amino acids. The CDR3 reads CASSEGSGVPINEQFF. CDR3 DNA: TGTGCCAGCAGCGAAGGCAGCGGGGTCCCTATCAATGAGCAGTTCTTC.

In its sample, this clone was seen a few times. The CDR3 DNA reads TGTGCCAGCGTTACAGGTACAGAGCAGTACTTC. Its protein is CASVTGTEQYF. The V call is TRBV27, the J call TRBJ2-7, with D perhaps TRBD1 (5 bases). V lost 8 bases to trimming and J lost 7 bases, with 12 bases between them. The CDR3 totals 11 residues. Germline V gene sequence: CDR1 MNHEY, CDR2 SMNVEV (reference sequence).

This clone appeared a single time. The V call is TRBV5-1, the J call TRBJ1-1, with 7 bases matching TRBD1. The CDR3 has 14 residues. The germline V gene has CDR1 SGHRS and CDR2 YFSETQ. The V gene end was trimmed by 3 bases and the J gene end by 4 bases; junction bases not matched to a gene: 6. CDR3 region: CASSSQGSPTEAFF. The CDR3 DNA reads as TGCGCCAGCAGCTCACAGGGGTCCCCCACTGAAGCTTTCTTT.

The chain couples TRBV4-1 to TRBJ2-7, with 7 bases fitting TRBD2. The V gene's germline CDR1 is MGHRA and CDR2 YSYEKL. V dropped 1 base and J dropped 0; count of bases not matched to a gene: 3. The CDR3 spans 15 residues. The CDR3 nucleotides are TGCGCCAGCAGCCAAGGCGGGGGTAGCTCCTACGAGCAGTACTTC. Its translation is CASSQGGGSSYEQYF.

The rearrangement uses TRBV4-1 and TRBJ2-1; TRBD2 matches at 7 bases. The CDR3 has 15 residues. Germline values: CDR1 MGHRA, CDR2 YSYEKL. Losses at the gene ends were 0 bases for V and 5 bases for J; bases not matched to a gene: 4. The CDR3 DNA sequence: TGCGCCAGCAGCCAAGAGCCTAGCGGCCACAATGAGCAGTTCTTC. It yields the protein CASSQEPSGHNEQFF.

The CDR3 loop is CSVQVDLSSYEQYF. For the CDR3, the DNA is TGCAGCGTACAGGTAGATCTGAGCTCCTACGAGCAGTACTTC. The chain uses TRBV29-1 and TRBJ2-7, with a possible D match to TRBD1 (5 bases). The germline gives CDR1 SQVTM, CDR2 ANQGSEA. CDR3 size: 14 residues. The V end was cut by 6 bases, the J end by 0 bases, with 15 bases between.

The gene calls are TRBV9 and TRBJ2-1; D possibly corresponds to TRBD2 (6 bases). V dropped 0 bases and J dropped 5 bases, with 12 bases sitting between them. Germline lookup yields CDR1 SGDLS and CDR2 YYNGEE. The CDR3 runs 15 residues. The DNA for the CDR3 is TGTGCCAGCAGCGTAGCGGGAGTAGCGGACAATGAGCAGTTCTTC. The encoded protein is CASSVAGVADNEQFF.

The CDR3 bases are TGTGCCAGCAGCACTACAGGGGGTTCGCAAGAGACCCAGTACTTC. Its translation is CASSTTGGSQETQYF. The chain combines TRBV7-9 with TRBJ2-5, with 8 bases aligning to TRBD1. Unmatched junction bases numbered 7, after V lost 5 bases and J lost 2 bases. CDR3 size: 15 residues. Germline V CDR1 and CDR2: SEHNR, FQNEAQ (reference sequence). Looking up the rest from reference TRBV7-9 and TRBJ2-5 gives the full variable domain: DTGVSQNPRHKITKRGQNVTFRCDPISEHNRLYWYRQTLGQGPEFLTYFQNEAQLEKSRLLSDRFSAERPKGSFSTLEIQRTEQGDSAMYLCASSTTGGSQETQYFGPGTRLLVL.

The chain couples TRBV12-5 to TRBJ1-1, with D perhaps matching TRBD1 (5 bases). Between the trimmed V and J ends, which lost 1 base and 0 bases, there was a span of 6 bases. The CDR3 covers 14 residues. Germline CDR1 reads LGHNT; CDR2 reads FRNRAP. The CDR3 spells CASGLGQMNTEAFF. CDR3 nucleotides: TGTGCTAGTGGTTTGGGACAGATGAACACTGAAGCTTTCTTT. Variable domain in full (rest from reference TRBV12-5 and TRBJ1-1): DARVTQTPRHKVTEMGQEVTMRCQPILGHNTVFWYRQTMMQGLELLAYFRNRAPLDDSGMPKDRFSAEMPDATLATLKIQPSEPRDSAVYFCASGLGQMNTEAFFGQGTRLTVV.

Concerning this clone itself: Within the sample, other DNA sequences also encode this same CDR3. This chain uses TRBV5-1 with TRBJ2-3, with a weak D call TRBD1 (5 bases). Germline V gene data show CDR1 as SGHRS and CDR2 as YFSETQ. Trimming stripped 8 bases from V and 8 bases from J, with 18 bases between. This CDR3 has 13 residues. DNA of the CDR3: TGCGCCAGTATGAATCAGGGTAGTGGTACGCAGTATTTT. Its translation is CASMNQGSGTQYF.

The rearrangement joins TRBV10-1 to TRBJ1-1; perhaps TRBD1 as D (6 bases). The CDR3 has 13 residues. V was pared by 7 bases and J by 1 base, with 10 bases between. The germline CDR1 and CDR2 sequences are WNHNN and SYGVQD (reference sequence). The CDR3 coding sequence is TGCGCCAGCAAACAGGGCCCGAACACTGAAGCTTTCTTT. It translates to CASKQGPNTEAFF.

The chain uses TRBV30 and TRBJ2-7; TRBD1 is a possible D gene (6 bases). Trimming removed 0 bases at V and 2 bases at J, with 11 bases between. This CDR3 contains 14 residues. CDR1 GTSNPN and CDR2 SVGIG come from the germline V gene (reference sequence). Here the CDR3 reads CAWSVQGVTYEQYF. The CDR3 bases are TGTGCCTGGAGTGTACAGGGTGTAACCTACGAGCAGTACTTC.

V and J are TRBV19 and TRBJ2-5; 8 positions agree with TRBD1. The V gene end was trimmed by 6 bases and the J gene end by 3 bases; junction bases not matched to a gene: 3. From germline, CDR1 is LNHDA and CDR2 SQIVND (reference sequence). The CDR3 is 13 amino acids. CDR3 DNA: TGTGCCAGTAGCATGGACAGGGAAGAGACCCAGTACTTC. This gives the protein CASSMDREETQYF.

CDR3 nucleotide sequence: TGTGCCAGCAGCAATGGACTAGCGGGCACCGGGGAGCTGTTTTTT. Its protein is CASSNGLAGTGELFF. The chain joins TRBV6-6 to TRBJ2-2, with TRBD2 matching over 11 bases. The CDR3 extends over 15 amino acids. Trimming cost V 6 bases and J 4 bases; bases outside gene matches: 4. The germline V gene has CDR1 MNHNY and CDR2 SVGAGI (reference sequence).

The chain couples TRBV10-3 to TRBJ2-1, with TRBD2 identical over 11 bases. V trimming: 4 bases; J trimming: 0 bases; junction bases outside the gene matches: 8. This CDR3 spans 18 amino acids. Germline V gene data show CDR1 as ENHRY and CDR2 as SYGVKD. CDR3 DNA: TGTGCCATCAGTGGGCTAGCGGGGGGCTCAAGCTCCTACAATGAGCAGTTCTTC. It specifies CAISGLAGGSSSYNEQFF.

This chain uses TRBV7-2 with TRBJ2-7; D not resolved. V lost 0 bases and J 3 bases, leaving 12 bases between the germline ends. The CDR3 sequence is 15 residues long. Per the germline V gene, CDR1 is SGHTA and CDR2 is FQGNSA. CDR3 in DNA: TGTGCCAGCAGCTTAGCGTTTGGCACTAACTACGAGCAGTACTTC. Translation: CASSLAFGTNYEQYF.

This clone was observed once. This chain joins TRBV5-1 and TRBJ1-6, with D possibly being TRBD1 (6 bases). V lost 4 bases to trimming and J lost 7 bases, with 15 bases between them. Looked up from germline, CDR1 is SGHRS and CDR2 is YFSETQ. The CDR3 covers 15 residues. CDR3 coding DNA: TGCGCCAGCAGCGAGACAGGCGACAGAAATTCACCCCTCCACTTT. Protein product: CASSETGDRNSPLHF.